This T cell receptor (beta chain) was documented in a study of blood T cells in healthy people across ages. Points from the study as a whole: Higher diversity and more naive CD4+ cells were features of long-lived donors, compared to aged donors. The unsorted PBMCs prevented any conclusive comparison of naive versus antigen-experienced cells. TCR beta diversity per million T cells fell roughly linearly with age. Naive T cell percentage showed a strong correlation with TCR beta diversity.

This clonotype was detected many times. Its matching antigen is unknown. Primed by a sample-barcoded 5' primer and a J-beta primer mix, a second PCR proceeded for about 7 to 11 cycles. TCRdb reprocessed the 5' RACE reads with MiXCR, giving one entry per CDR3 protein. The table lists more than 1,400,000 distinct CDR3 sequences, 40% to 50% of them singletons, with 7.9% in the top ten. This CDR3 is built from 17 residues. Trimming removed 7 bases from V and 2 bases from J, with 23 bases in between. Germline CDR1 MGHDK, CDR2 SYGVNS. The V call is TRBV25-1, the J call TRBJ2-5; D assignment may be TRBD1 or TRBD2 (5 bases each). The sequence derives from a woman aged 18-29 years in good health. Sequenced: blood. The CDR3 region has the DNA TGTGCCAGCAAGGGGCGTACTGGAGACTACCGGCAAGAGACCCAGTACTTC. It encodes CASKGRTGDYRQETQYF.